This T cell receptor beta chain was sequenced for a study of CD8 T cells in Susac syndrome. When the RNA was reverse transcribed, random hexamers were used with an input of about 0.5 to 1 ug. Multiplex PCR with immunoSEQ amplified the TCR beta CDR3 across 54 Vbeta and 13 Jbeta. One entry per CDR3 protein, called by TCRdb with MiXCR from the immunoSEQ multiplex PCR reads. Here the sample spans 85,000 to 90,000 distinct CDR3 sequences, 90% to 95% being singletons. This CDR3 spans 14 amino acids. Per the germline V gene, CDR1 is SGHKS and CDR2 is YYEKEE (reference sequence). V was shortened by 4 bases and J by 7 bases, with 18 bases between the two germline ends.

The origin of this receptor is a human donor in good health. This chain links TRBV5-5 with TRBJ2-7; perhaps TRBD1 as D (7 bases). Sequencing was performed on CD8+ T cells from PBMCs. This CDR3 reads CASSAAGGPREQYF. Written as DNA, the CDR3 is TGTGCCAGCAGCGCGGCAGGGGGGCCGCGTGAGCAGTACTTC.